This record looks at one T cell receptor (beta chain) sequence and its context. Its antigen remains undetermined. Qualities for individual bases were not recorded, and no much larger clone is one base off. This sample was taken from a study of blood T cell repertoires in COVID-19 (dated by TCRdb to 2018 to 2020). About the study as a whole: The collaborator samples originated in the United States, Italy and Spain and spanned the acute and convalescent phases of COVID-19. The prospective study material was composed of cDNA or gDNA derived from T cells, B-cell-depleted T cells, or PBMCs. Subjects who had been exposed to COVID-19, were actively infected with it, or had recovered from it provided the deeply sampled blood TCRbeta repertoires that made up the dataset. The repertoires were released in a freely available public database meant as a resource for research on the immune response to SARS-CoV-2. The samples were drawn from two sources: the first 160 participants of the ongoing ImmuneRACE study, and 1,000 to 1,500 subjects contributed by 6 global collaborators. A de-identified subject ID, COVID-19 status, age in years and sex were almost always included in the sample metadata. HLA class I and class II types, where available, came from metadata supplied by the sample provider rather than from assay-based typing. Broad study findings and their caveats: How much clinical and demographic metadata was included differed by source and by participant, and the metadata was provided uncurated.

TCRbeta CDR3 regions were amplified from genomic DNA by means of the immunoSEQ Assay, a bias-controlled multiplex PCR. The paper's processing steps were these. Within the assay, amplification of reference gene primers was used to estimate how many nucleated cells each sample contained. Sequence reads were collapsed and filtered to measure the absolute abundance of every unique TCRbeta CDR3 rearrangement. For each sample, productive Simpson clonality was calculated as the square root of Simpson's diversity index across productive rearrangements. TCRdb holds this immuneACCESS table with in-frame rearrangements only. Some clones are missing; in checked studies, unresolved V genes explain under half, and the rest has no known cause. Clonal size and the V and J genes are those of that table, whereas D and trimming came from the DNA. For this sample there are 80,000 or so clones; 75% to 95% appear just once. The leading ten clones occupy roughly 2% of the sample.

Whole blood was collected in K2EDTA tubes by collaborating institutions according to the institutions' own protocols. For TCRbeta analysis, collaborators shipped samples as frozen whole blood, isolated PBMCs, or DNA extracted from either of those sample types. CDR1 and CDR2, looked up from the germline V gene, are SQVTM and ANQGSEA. Compared with germline, V lacks 5 bases and J lacks 3 bases; bases without a gene match: 12. Including cysteine and phenylalanine, the CDR3 has 15 amino acids. Of the read, only the CDR3 DNA is kept; its 45 bases are in frame from base 1. The V gene is TRBV29-1 and the J gene is TRBJ2-7; TRBD1 aligns with 8 central bases. The TCR comes from a woman aged 45-60 years in a cohort sampled during active COVID-19. Sequencing was done on a sample of peripheral blood. For the CDR3, the sequence is CSVQIRGREGYEQYF. The nucleotide sequence is given as TGCAGCGTTCAGATCAGGGGGCGCGAGGGCTACGAGCAGTACTTC.